The T cell receptor beta chain described here comes from a study of cytomegalovirus exposure and HLA in healthy donors. Findings of the study overall: As a later analysis revealed, the rate of TCR association differed by HLA locus, with DRB1 most and HLA-C fewest.

This CDR3 has 15 residues. The germline gives CDR1 SEHNR, CDR2 FQNEAQ (reference sequence). PCR involved 60 Vbeta and 13 Jbeta primers. The table came from immunoSEQ multiplex PCR; TCRdb's copy has only in-frame clones and leaves some out. This table has under 200,000 clones, roughly 84% appearing once. On this clone itself: What it recognizes is unknown. One end of the junction fails to match germline, which may point to a read error.

The sample consisted of PBMCs. This rearrangement joins TRBV7-9 to TRBJ2-7; unclear D gene. This TCR came from a man aged 25-45 years in good health and CMV-seronegative. CDR3 region: CSSSLLPTAGYEQYF. CDR3 coding DNA: TGTTCCAGCAGCTTGCTGCCCACCGCCGGCTACGAGCAGTACTTC.